A selection of T cell receptor beta chains follows, all from one sample in a study of OX40 agonist ivuxolimab in advanced cancers. Measured with immunoSEQ multiplex PCR; TCRdb has only the in-frame clones, and not every one. The profile shows tens of thousands of clones, approximately 95% of them singletons. Specimen: CD4+ or CD8+ T cells sorted from blood, collected in a trial of the OX40 agonist ivuxolimab. The receptors were gathered from an adult with an advanced solid tumor such as melanoma, head and neck, liver or kidney cancer. CDR3s include the opening cysteine and the closing phenylalanine or tryptophan. D genes are given only for firm matches. Clone size appears in some rows only: once, few, many, or a class for an expanded clone.

D gene	clone size	J gene	V gene	CDR3 DNA	CDR3 protein
.	.	TRBJ2-7	TRBV5-1	TGCGCCAGCAGCCCGGATCCCACCTACGAGCAGTACTTC	CASSPDPTYEQYF
TRBD2	.	TRBJ2-7	TRBV5-8	TGTGCCAGCAGCTTGGAGGGGCTAGCGGGCTCCCACGAGCAGTACTTC	CASSLEGLAGSHEQYF
.	.	TRBJ2-7	TRBV28	TGTGCCAGCAAAACAGGGCTCCTAGACTACGAGCAGTACTTC	CASKTGLLDYEQYF
TRBD2	.	TRBJ2-5	TRBV9	TGTGCCAGCAGCCTAGCGGGAGGGCCATCGGAGACCCAGTACTTC	CASSLAGGPSETQYF
.	.	TRBJ2-7	TRBV11-2	TGTGCCAGCAGCTTAGTCGGGACAACTTACGAGCAGTACTTC	CASSLVGTTYEQYF
.	.	TRBJ2-1	TRBV28	TGTGCCAGCAGTTTATTAGGGGACTCCTACAATGAGCAGTTCTTC	CASSLLGDSYNEQFF
.	once	TRBJ1-4	TRBV28	TGTGCCAGCAGTTTAGGCATAGGGCGGAATAATGAAAAACTGTTTTTT	CASSLGIGRNNEKLFF
.	.	TRBJ1-2	TRBV19	TGTGCCAGTACGGACATCTATGGCTACACCTTC	CASTDIYGYTF
TRBD1	.	TRBJ2-3	TRBV28	TGTGCCAGCAGTTCTCGGACAGGCAGAGATACGCAGTATTTT	CASSSRTGRDTQYF
.	.	TRBJ2-1	TRBV5-1	TGCGCCAGCAGCCCACCGGGCGGCCCCTCCTACAATGAGCAGTTCTTC	CASSPPGGPSYNEQFF
.	.	TRBJ2-1	TRBV2	TGTGCCAGCAGTGAAAGGGACCAAGTATACAATGAGCAGTTCTTC	CASSERDQVYNEQFF
.	.	TRBJ2-1	TRBV30	TGTGCCTGGAGCAGAATGACGGGAGTCACCTACAATGAGCAGTTCTTC	CAWSRMTGVTYNEQFF
TRBD1	.	TRBJ2-7	TRBV23-1	TGCGCCAGCCGGCCTGGACAGGGGAAAATCTACGAGCAGTACTTC	CASRPGQGKIYEQYF
.	.	TRBJ1-2	TRBV9	TGTGCCAGCAGCGTAGAGGAGGGGGTGGGGCCAGTTGGCTACACCTTC	CASSVEEGVGPVGYTF
.	.	TRBJ1-4	TRBV4-2	TGTGCCAGCAGCCAAGATGAAGAAAAACTGTTTTTT	CASSQDEEKLFF
TRBD2	.	TRBJ2-2	TRBV28	TGTGCCAGCATGGCGGGAGGTAGGGCCGGGGAGCTGTTTTTT	CASMAGGRAGELFF
.	.	TRBJ1-2	TRBV18	TGTGCCAGCTCGGATAACTATGGCTACACCTTC	CASSDNYGYTF
.	.	TRBJ2-1	TRBV25-1	TGTGCCAGCAGTGAATGGGGGAATGAGCAGTTCTTC	CASSEWGNEQFF
.	.	TRBJ2-2	TRBV15	TGTGCCACCAGGTTGACAGCAAACACCGGGGAGCTGTTTTTT	CATRLTANTGELFF
TRBD1	.	TRBJ2-7	TRBV7-9	TGTGCCAGCAGCCTGGGGACAGGGGCACGCTACGAGCAGTACTTC	CASSLGTGARYEQYF
TRBD1	.	TRBJ1-5	TRBV10-3	TGTGCCATCAGTGAGCCGGGACAGGGACGCAATCAGCCCCAGCATTTT	CAISEPGQGRNQPQHF
.	few	TRBJ2-7	TRBV7-2	TGTGCCAGCAGGGACCCGGGGAGCTCCTACGAGCAGTACTTC	CASRDPGSSYEQYF
.	once	TRBJ1-5	TRBV6-6	TGTGCCAGCAGTCAATCCTCACAGGGAGATCAGCCCCAGCATTTT	CASSQSSQGDQPQHF
.	.	TRBJ2-7	TRBV27	TGTGCCAGCAGTTTAGAGGGCGGCTACGAGCAGTACTTC	CASSLEGGYEQYF
.	.	TRBJ1-4	TRBV14	TGTGCCAGCAGCCAAGAGGAAAAACTGTTTTTT	CASSQEEKLFF
.	.	TRBJ2-7	TRBV5-1	TGCGCCAGCAGCTTGGTTGAAAGGAGGGGCTACGAGCAGTACTTC	CASSLVERRGYEQYF
.	.	TRBJ1-5	TRBV7-9	TGTGCCAGCAGCTTAGGGGGGATAAGCAATCAGCCCCAGCATTTT	CASSLGGISNQPQHF
TRBD2	few	TRBJ2-1	TRBV2	TGTGCCAGCAGTGAATCGGGTAGCGGGGCCTCCTACAATGAGCAGTTCTTC	CASSESGSGASYNEQFF
TRBD1	.	TRBJ2-5	TRBV13	TGTGCCAGCAGCTTACTCGGGACAGGGGAAGAGACCCAGTACTTC	CASSLLGTGEETQYF
TRBD2	.	TRBJ2-7	TRBV5-6	TGTGCCAGCAGCCAGGGACTAGCGGAATACGAGCAGTACTTC	CASSQGLAEYEQYF
.	.	TRBJ2-1	TRBV13	TGTGCCACCTCCAGGGGCAGTGGGGCTCGCAATGAGCAGTTCTTC	CATSRGSGARNEQFF
.	.	TRBJ2-5	TRBV6-6	TGTGCCAGCATCCGGGTGGGGCCTGGCGATGAGACCCAGTACTTC	CASIRVGPGDETQYF
TRBD2	.	TRBJ2-7	TRBV2	TGTGCCAGCAGTGAAGGTCTAGCGGGAGGGCCGGGTTCGGACGAGCAGTACTTC	CASSEGLAGGPGSDEQYF
.	.	TRBJ1-4	TRBV6-5	TGTGCCAGCAGCCAAGGGACCCACCGAGGTGAAAAACTGTTTTTT	CASSQGTHRGEKLFF
TRBD2	.	TRBJ2-3	TRBV9	TGTGCCAGCAGCGTTAGCGGGAGCCTCACAGATACGCAGTATTTT	CASSVSGSLTDTQYF
TRBD2	once	TRBJ2-3	TRBV9	TGTGCCAGCAGCGTGACTAGCTTGTACACAGATACGCAGTATTTT	CASSVTSLYTDTQYF
TRBD2	.	TRBJ2-1	TRBV29-1	TGCAGCGTTGAACGACGGACTAGCGGGAGGGCCAATGAGCAGTTCTTC	CSVERRTSGRANEQFF
TRBD1	.	TRBJ2-7	TRBV19	TGTGCCAGTGGAGAAGGCAGGGGGCCCTACGAGCAGTACTTC	CASGEGRGPYEQYF
.	.	TRBJ2-2	TRBV4-3	TGCGCCAGCAGCCAATACGTTGAGGGCTCCGGGGAGCTGTTTTTT	CASSQYVEGSGELFF
.	.	TRBJ1-5	TRBV27	TGTGCCAGCAGTTTCGACGGTCTGCCCCAGCATTTT	CASSFDGLPQHF